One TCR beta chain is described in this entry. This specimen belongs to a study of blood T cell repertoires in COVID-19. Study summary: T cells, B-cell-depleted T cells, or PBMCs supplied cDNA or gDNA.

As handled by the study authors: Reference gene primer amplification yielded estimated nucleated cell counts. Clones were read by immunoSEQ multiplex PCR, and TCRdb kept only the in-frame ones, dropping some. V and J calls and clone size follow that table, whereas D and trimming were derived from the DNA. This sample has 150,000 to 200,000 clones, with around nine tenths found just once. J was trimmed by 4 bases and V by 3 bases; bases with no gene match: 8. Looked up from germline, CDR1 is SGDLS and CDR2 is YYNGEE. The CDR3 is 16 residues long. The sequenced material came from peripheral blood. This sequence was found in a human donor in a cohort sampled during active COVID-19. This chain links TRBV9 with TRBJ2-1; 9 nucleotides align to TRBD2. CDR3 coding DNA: TGTGCCAGCAGCGCCGGCGGGGGGGGTGCTTACAATGAGCAGTTCTTC. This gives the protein CASSAGGGGAYNEQFF.